This TCR beta chain is drawn from a study of T cell clonality in common variable immunodeficiency. Germline loops: CDR1 KGHSH, CDR2 LQKENI. The CDR3 runs 18 residues. V shed 2 bases, J shed 0 bases, and the junction held 11 bases outside the gene matches. This clone has a count of ten or more. The antigen is not known. The read comes to an end 3 residues before the CDR3 does, leaving the germline J gene to fill in the end. Measured with immunoSEQ multiplex PCR; TCRdb has only the in-frame clones, and not every one. The sample was found to contain about 28,000 clones, and every one recurs. Study outcomes and limitations: Reportedly, TCR beta sequences from common variable immunodeficiency showed fewer deletions and N-nucleotide insertions.

CVID subjects were about 14 female and 25 to 35 male, aged roughly 8 to 65. The sequenced material came from peripheral blood mononuclear cells. This clonotype was sampled from a human donor with common variable immunodeficiency. The chain combines TRBV18 with TRBJ2-7, with 9 positions matching TRBD1. The CDR3 bases that were read are TGTGCCAGCTCACCAAGTTTTTCGACAGGGGGAAACTCCTACGAG. It is translated as CASSPSFSTGGNSYE. From start to end, the CDR3 is CASSPSFSTGGNSYEQYF.